These 2 T cell receptor beta chains were sequenced from one sample in a study of CD8+CD57+ T cells in acquired aplastic anemia. Profiling that covered TCR beta VDJ and CDR3 relied on genomic DNA as its template. TCRdb itself ran the reads through MiXCR, one entry per CDR3 protein. The sample yields some 410,000 distinct CDR3 sequences, approximately 70% seen once. The sequenced material came from sorted CD4+, CD8+, or CD8+CD57+ T cells (not recorded which) from PBMCs. These receptor sequences come from a human donor in good health, serving as a control.

As regards this clonotype: The junction shows a germline mismatch at one end, possibly a read error. V is TRBV10-3 and J is TRBJ2-7, with D unresolved. The CDR3 sequence is 13 residues long. CDR1 and CDR2 from the germline V gene are ENHRY and SYGVKD. In DNA, the CDR3 is TGCGCCATCAGTGGTTCGATCCGCCCCGAGCAGTACTTC. It encodes CAISGSIRPEQYF.

Details on this clonotype: Its ends do not fully match the called genes, so a read error is possible. The CDR3 sequence is CASKLDTRGSGDTF. CDR3 DNA sequence: TGTGCCAGCAAGCTAGATACACGAGGCTCTGGCGACACCTTC. The chain couples TRBV7-3 to TRBJ1-2; D gene ambiguous. Per germline, CDR1 SGHTA and CDR2 FQGTGA. The length of the CDR3 is 14 residues.